The text below deals with one TCR beta chain. Antigen unknown. The record originates from a study of a mutant IDH1 vaccine in newly diagnosed glioma. Clones were read by immunoSEQ multiplex PCR, and TCRdb kept only the in-frame ones, dropping some. The sample lists 58,000 or so clones; around 85% were seen once. Study-wide findings and caveats: Vaccination induced immune responses in around 93% of patients. Pseudoprogression appears to have had no connection to changes in top peripheral T cell clonotypes.

Time point described: week 35, safety follow-up. Topical imiquimod accompanied each vaccine dose, which consisted of 300 ug of mutant IDH1 20-mer peptide. Across weeks 1, 3, 5, 7, 11, 15, 19 and 23, patients received a vaccination each time, eight in all. This CDR3 contains 17 residues. Germline V gives CDR1 SGDLS, CDR2 YYNGEE. V lost 3 bases and J lost 1, with 19 bases in between. The sequencing used PBMCs, collected from a glioma patient whose treatment included an IDH1 peptide vaccine. The source is a man aged 35 to 55 with glioma. This chain uses TRBV9 with TRBJ2-5, with a possible D match to TRBD2 (5 bases). The CDR3 is CASSASVGGSLQETQYF. The CDR3 region has the DNA TGTGCCAGCAGCGCCTCCGTAGGAGGCTCTCTCCAAGAGACCCAGTACTTC.